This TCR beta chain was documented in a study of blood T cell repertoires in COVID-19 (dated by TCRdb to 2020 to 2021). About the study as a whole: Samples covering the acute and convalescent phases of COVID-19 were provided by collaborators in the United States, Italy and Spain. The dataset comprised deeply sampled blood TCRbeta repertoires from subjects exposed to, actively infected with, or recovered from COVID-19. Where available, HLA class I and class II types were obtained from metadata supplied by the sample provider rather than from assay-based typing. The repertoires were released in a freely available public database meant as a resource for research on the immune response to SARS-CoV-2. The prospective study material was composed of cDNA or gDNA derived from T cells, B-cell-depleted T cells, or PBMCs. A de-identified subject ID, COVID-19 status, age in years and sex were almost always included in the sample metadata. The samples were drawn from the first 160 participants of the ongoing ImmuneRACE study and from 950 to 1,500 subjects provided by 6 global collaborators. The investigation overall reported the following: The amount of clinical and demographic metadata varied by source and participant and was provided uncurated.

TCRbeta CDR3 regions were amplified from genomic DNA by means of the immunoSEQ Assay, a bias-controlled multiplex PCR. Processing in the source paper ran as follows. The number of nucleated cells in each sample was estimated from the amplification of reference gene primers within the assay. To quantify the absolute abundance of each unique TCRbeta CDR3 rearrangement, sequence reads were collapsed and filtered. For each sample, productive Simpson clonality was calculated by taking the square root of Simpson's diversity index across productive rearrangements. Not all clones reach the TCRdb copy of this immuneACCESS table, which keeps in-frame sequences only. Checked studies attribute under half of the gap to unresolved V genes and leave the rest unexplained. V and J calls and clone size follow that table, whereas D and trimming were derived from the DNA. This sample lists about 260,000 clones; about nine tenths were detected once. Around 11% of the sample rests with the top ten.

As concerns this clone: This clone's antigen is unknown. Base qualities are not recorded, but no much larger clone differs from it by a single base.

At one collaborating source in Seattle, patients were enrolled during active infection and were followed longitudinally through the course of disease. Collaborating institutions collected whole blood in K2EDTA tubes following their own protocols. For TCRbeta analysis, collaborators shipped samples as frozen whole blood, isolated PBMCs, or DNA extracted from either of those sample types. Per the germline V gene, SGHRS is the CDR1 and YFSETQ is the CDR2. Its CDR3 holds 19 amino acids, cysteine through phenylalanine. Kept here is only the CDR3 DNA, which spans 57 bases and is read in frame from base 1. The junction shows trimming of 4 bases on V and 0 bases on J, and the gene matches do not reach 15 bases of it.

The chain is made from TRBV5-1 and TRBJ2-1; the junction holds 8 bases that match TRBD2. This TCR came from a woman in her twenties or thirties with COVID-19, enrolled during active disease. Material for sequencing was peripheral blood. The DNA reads TGCGCCAGCAGCCATCCGGGACTAGGGTCACCAGGCTCCTACAATGAGCAGTTCTTC. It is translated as CASSHPGLGSPGSYNEQFF.